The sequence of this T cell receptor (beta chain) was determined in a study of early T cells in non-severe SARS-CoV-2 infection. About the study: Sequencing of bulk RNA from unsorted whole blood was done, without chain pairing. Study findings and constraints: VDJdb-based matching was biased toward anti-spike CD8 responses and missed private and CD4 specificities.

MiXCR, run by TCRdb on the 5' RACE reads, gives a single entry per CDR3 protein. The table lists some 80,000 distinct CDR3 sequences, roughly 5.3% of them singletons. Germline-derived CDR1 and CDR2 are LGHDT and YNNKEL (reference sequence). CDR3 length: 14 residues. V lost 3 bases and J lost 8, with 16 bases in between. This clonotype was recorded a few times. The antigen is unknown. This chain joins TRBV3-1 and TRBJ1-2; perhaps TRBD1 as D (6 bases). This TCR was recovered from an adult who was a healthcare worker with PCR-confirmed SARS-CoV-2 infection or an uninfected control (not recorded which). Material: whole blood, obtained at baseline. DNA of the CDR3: TGTGCCAGCAGCCAGACAGGCCGGTACTTAGGCTACACCTTC. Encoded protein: CASSQTGRYLGYTF.